This TCR beta chain was recorded in a study of cytomegalovirus exposure and HLA in healthy donors. Findings and limits, study-wide: 16,951 TCR beta sequences were associated with HLA alleles at 0.05 false discovery rate in a later analysis. Most TCR beta V segments were productive about 87% or about 30% of the time in an earlier analysis.

The CDR3 length is 14 residues. Trimming removed 0 bases from V and 6 bases from J, with 9 bases in between. Germline V gene lookup returns CDR1 MDHEN and CDR2 SYDVKM. As for this clone: Its antigen is as yet unknown.

It was with 60 Vbeta and 13 Jbeta primers that the PCR ran. Clones were sequenced by immunoSEQ multiplex PCR, and TCRdb holds only the in-frame ones, with some missing. This repertoire shows some 76,000 clones, roughly 70% found once; its top ten account for roughly 5%. This clonotype originated in a man in his fifties or sixties in good health and CMV-seropositive. The genes are TRBV28 and TRBJ1-5; tentative D call: TRBD1 (6 bases). Sequenced: PBMCs. The CDR3 protein is CASSLWTGIQPQHF. In nucleotides, the CDR3 is TGTGCCAGCAGTTTATGGACAGGAATTCAGCCCCAGCATTTT.